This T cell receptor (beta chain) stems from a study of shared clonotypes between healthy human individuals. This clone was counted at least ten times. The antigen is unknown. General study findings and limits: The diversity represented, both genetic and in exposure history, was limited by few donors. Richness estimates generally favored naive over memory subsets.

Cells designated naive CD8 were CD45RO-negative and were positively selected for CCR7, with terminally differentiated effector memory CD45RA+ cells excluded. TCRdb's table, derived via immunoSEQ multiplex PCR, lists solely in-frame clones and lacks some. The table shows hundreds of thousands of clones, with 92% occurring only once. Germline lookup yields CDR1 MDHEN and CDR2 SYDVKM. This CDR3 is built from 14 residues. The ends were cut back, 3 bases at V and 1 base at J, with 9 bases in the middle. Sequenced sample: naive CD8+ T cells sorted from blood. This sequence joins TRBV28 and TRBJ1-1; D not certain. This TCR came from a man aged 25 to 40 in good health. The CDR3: CASSFFTTNTEAFF. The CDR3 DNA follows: TGTGCCAGCAGTTTTTTTACCACGAACACTGAAGCTTTCTTT.